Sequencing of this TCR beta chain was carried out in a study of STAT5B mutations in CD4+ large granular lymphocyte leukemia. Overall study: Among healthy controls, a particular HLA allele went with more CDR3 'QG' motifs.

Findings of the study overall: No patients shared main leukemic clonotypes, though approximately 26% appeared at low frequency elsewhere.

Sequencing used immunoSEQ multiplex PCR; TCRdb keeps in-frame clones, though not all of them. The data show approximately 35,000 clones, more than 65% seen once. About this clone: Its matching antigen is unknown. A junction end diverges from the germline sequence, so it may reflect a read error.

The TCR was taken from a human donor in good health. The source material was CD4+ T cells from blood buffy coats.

As DNA, the CDR3 is TGTGCCAGCAGTGAAGCCCAACAGGGATTAGGAACCTTC. Translation: CASSEAQQGLGTF. This sequence joins TRBV2 and TRBJ2-7; tentative D call: TRBD1 (6 bases). CDR1 is SNHLY and CDR2 is FYNNEI in the germline V gene. The CDR3 has 13 amino acids.